This T cell receptor beta chain derives from a study of beta chain features in type 1 diabetes. Study-level points and caveats: Sequencing from cDNA could over-represent high-TCR-expressing cells. TCRB rearrangement may or may not be influenced by HLA type; here this remained unresolved.

The whole isolated RNA underwent reverse transcription, so sequencing captured expressed TCRB transcripts. Measured with immunoSEQ multiplex PCR; TCRdb has only the in-frame clones, and not every one. The sample records roughly 380,000 clones, around a fifth being singletons. Comment on this clone: Its antigen is undetermined.

The CDR3 spans 15 residues. Germline V lookup: CDR1 SGDLS, CDR2 YYNGEE. The V end lost 2 bases, the J end lost 0 bases, and 9 bases lay between the germline ends. Sorting that relied on CD45RO/CCR7/CD25/CD127/CD95/CD27 yielded CD4+ naive, central memory, regulatory and stem cell-like memory cells. This clonotype was sampled from a woman aged 18-35 years in good health. This chain joins TRBV9 and TRBJ2-1, with D tentatively TRBD2 (6 bases). Sequenced: naive CD4+ T cells from blood. This CDR3 reads CASSVQAGSYNEQFF. CDR3 in DNA: TGTGCCAGCAGCGTCCAAGCGGGCTCCTACAATGAGCAGTTCTTC.